This TCR beta chain comes out of a study of CD8+ T cells in alopecia areata. The study's findings and limits: Lesional scalp, especially alopecia totalis/universalis, showed higher clonality than normal scalp. Patients shared TCRs less clearly than mice did, possibly owing to HLA. Normal skin contains resident alphabeta T cells, and these are also sequenced in scalp samples.

The V gene lost 7 bases and the J gene lost 4 bases, with 25 bases spanning the gap. CDR1 and CDR2 from the germline V gene are SQVTM and ANQGSEA. This CDR3 contains 16 residues. Comments on this clone: What it binds is unknown.

RNA was extracted and reverse transcribed into cDNA as the sequencing template. Sequencing was performed with immunoSEQ multiplex PCR; in TCRdb, only in-frame clones are kept and a portion is missing. The sample carries about 140,000 clones, approximately 60% recorded once. The material sequenced was CD8+ T cells sorted from blood. The sequence derives from a human donor in good health. V and J are TRBV29-1 and TRBJ1-2; D gene ambiguous. The CDR3 reads CSAPIRDHDRVYGYTF. CDR3 DNA: TGCAGCGCACCGATCCGGGATCATGATCGGGTCTATGGCTACACCTTC.